The 16 T cell receptor beta chains given below trace back to one sample, sequenced in a study of blood T cells in healthy people across ages. The authors ran a second PCR of about 7 to 11 cycles using a sample-barcoded 5' primer and a J-beta primer mix. TCRdb passed the 5' RACE reads through MiXCR, listing each CDR3 protein once. The sample has 540,000 or so distinct CDR3 sequences, approximately 25% seen once. These same records also appear under a second study, on T cells of mothers and their children.

The specimen was blood. The origin of the receptors is a boy younger than 18 in good health.

For this clonotype: With a much larger clone just one base away, this may be a read error. The chain combines TRBV2 with TRBJ2-5; D is undetermined. Germline V lookup: CDR1 SNHLY, CDR2 FYNNEI. Trimming removed 4 bases from V and 13 bases from J, with 13 bases in between. The CDR3 is made up of 11 amino acids. In DNA, the CDR3 is TGTGCCAGCAGTGGCACCTACGAGCGGTACTTC. Protein: CASSGTYERYF.

The rearrangement joins TRBV12-5 to TRBJ2-1, with 14 bases that match TRBD2. V lost 7 bases to trimming and J lost 3 bases; unmatched junction nucleotides: 11. The germline V gene has CDR1 LGHNT and CDR2 FRNRAP. This CDR3 has 18 residues. The CDR3 reads CASAPGLAGVTDYNEQFF. For the CDR3, the DNA is TGTGCTAGTGCCCCGGGACTAGCGGGAGTTACAGACTACAATGAGCAGTTCTTC. The whole variable domain, remainder taken from reference TRBV12-5 and TRBJ2-1, is DARVTQTPRHKVTEMGQEVTMRCQPILGHNTVFWYRQTMMQGLELLAYFRNRAPLDDSGMPKDRFSAEMPDATLATLKIQPSEPRDSAVYFCASAPGLAGVTDYNEQFFGPGTRLTVL.

This clonotype came up a few times. The rearrangement links TRBV5-1 to TRBJ2-3; a possible D gene is TRBD1 (5 bases). Trimming removed 6 bases from V and 0 bases from J, with 11 bases in between. The CDR3 covers 14 residues. CDR1 is SGHRS and CDR2 is YFSETQ in the germline V gene. The CDR3: CASMAGPSTDTQYF. The CDR3 DNA reads as TGCGCCAGCATGGCAGGGCCTAGCACAGATACGCAGTATTTT.

V and J are TRBV7-9 and TRBJ1-6; D is possibly TRBD1 (6 bases). The length of the CDR3 is 15 residues. V lost 5 bases, J lost 6 bases, and 14 bases lay in between. Germline V gene lookup returns CDR1 SEHNR and CDR2 FQNEAQ (reference sequence). The CDR3 region is CASSPQQGANSPLHF. The CDR3 coding sequence is TGTGCCAGCAGCCCGCAACAGGGAGCTAATTCACCCCTCCACTTT.

The V call is TRBV4-3, the J call TRBJ2-5; 7 bases are shared with TRBD2. The CDR3 extends over 20 amino acids. The germline CDR1 and CDR2 sequences are LGHNA and YSLEER. With V trimmed by 0 bases and J by 7 bases, 23 bases remained unmatched. CDR3 sequence reads: CASSQDGAPLVAGDPGTQYF. For the CDR3, the DNA is TGCGCCAGCAGCCAAGATGGAGCCCCCTTGGTAGCGGGCGATCCTGGGACCCAGTACTTC.

This clonotype was recorded a few times. The rearrangement joins TRBV7-9 to TRBJ2-5; 7 bases agree with TRBD1. The DNA end is more similar to TRBJ2-1, so the J call may be wrong. The CDR3 is made up of 13 amino acids. CDR1 is SEHNR and CDR2 is FQNEAQ in the germline V gene (reference sequence). CDR3 bases: TGTGCCAGCACCCCAGGGGGAAGGAATGAGCAGTTCTTC. This encodes CASTPGGRNEQFF.

This clonotype was seen a handful of times. One end of the junction is discordant with germline, which a read error may explain. The chain combines TRBV29-1 with TRBJ1-5, with D unresolved. Germline CDR1 is SQVTM and CDR2 is ANQGSEA. This CDR3 has 15 residues. CDR3 protein: CSVETGVGGNQPQHF. The CDR3 region has the DNA TGTAGCGTTGAGACGGGTGTAGGAGGCAATCAGCCCCAGCATTTT. The whole variable domain, filled in from reference TRBV29-1 and TRBJ1-5, reads SAVISQKPSRDICQRGTSLTIQCQVDSQVTMMFWYRQQPGQSLTLIATANQGSEATYESGFVIDKFPISRPNLTFSTLTVSNMSPEDSSIYLCSVETGVGGNQPQHFGDGTRLSIL.

This clonotype was counted a few times. J is TRBJ2-1 and V is TRBV10-3; no reliable D call. The V end was cut by 2 bases, the J end by 10 bases, with 9 bases between. CDR3 size: 12 residues. The germline gives CDR1 ENHRY, CDR2 SYGVKD. CDR3 protein: CAISEASGEQFF. CDR3 nucleotides: TGTGCCATCAGTGAGGCCTCCGGGGAGCAGTTCTTC.

This sequence joins TRBV10-3 and TRBJ1-1; tentatively, D is TRBD1 (5 bases). Trimming took off 0 bases at V and 1 base at J, with 12 bases between the two ends. The CDR3 consists of 16 residues. Germline V CDR1 and CDR2: ENHRY, SYGVKD. CDR3 in amino acids: CAISESGLVGNTEAFF. In nucleotides, the CDR3 is TGTGCCATCAGTGAGTCGGGACTCGTCGGGAACACTGAAGCTTTCTTT.

The rearrangement joins TRBV20-1 to TRBJ2-3; 12 bases match TRBD2. Germline CDR1 reads DFQATT; CDR2 reads SNEGSKA (reference sequence). The CDR3 is 16 amino acids. After removal of 5 bases from V and 2 bases from J, the junction contained 8 bases not matched to a gene. This CDR3 is CSAGPTSGGFTDTQYF. Here the CDR3 DNA reads TGCAGTGCTGGACCAACTAGCGGGGGGTTCACAGATACGCAGTATTTT.

V and J are TRBV24-1 and TRBJ2-3; 12 bases fit TRBD2. With 5 bases clipped from V and 4 bases from J, the junction kept 6 bases outside the gene matches. CDR3 length equals 16 residues. CDR1 and CDR2 (germline): KGHDR, SFDVKD. The CDR3 region is CATSAWTSGDADTQYF. The CDR3, as DNA: TGTGCCACCAGTGCCTGGACTAGCGGGGACGCAGATACGCAGTATTTT.

V gene TRBV28 combines with J gene TRBJ2-2; TRBD1 or TRBD2 may be the D gene (5 bases each). V lost 2 bases, J lost 8 bases, and 18 bases lay in between. This CDR3 is built from 16 residues. The V gene's germline CDR1 is MDHEN and CDR2 SYDVKM. CDR3: CASSLLPGQGSGELFF. CDR3 coding DNA: TGTGCCAGCAGTTTACTCCCGGGGCAGGGTTCGGGGGAGCTGTTTTTT.

This clonotype showed up just a few times. The chain links TRBV19 to TRBJ1-5; 7 nucleotides match TRBD1. There are 19 residues in the CDR3. Germline lookup yields CDR1 LNHDA and CDR2 SQIVND (reference sequence). Germline trimming cut 4 bases from V and 9 bases from J; bases unmatched to any gene: 24. Here the CDR3 reads CASSTKDRVLEWAIGPQHF. In DNA form, the CDR3 reads TGTGCCAGTAGTACGAAAGACAGGGTCCTCGAGTGGGCAATAGGGCCCCAGCATTTT.

At least ten counts were recorded for this clonotype. CDR3 in DNA: TGTGCCAGCAGCTGGACAGGCACAGATACGCAGTATTTT. Translating it yields CASSWTGTDTQYF. The V call is TRBV12-3 or TRBV12-4, the J call TRBJ2-3, with a possible D match to TRBD1 (6 bases). Trimming cost V 6 bases and J 1 base, with 8 bases left between them. The CDR3 is 13 residues long.

The chain carries TRBV7-9 and TRBJ1-2, with 10 bases identical to TRBD1. The CDR3 runs 16 residues. Trimming at V came to 2 bases and at J to 5 bases, leaving 8 bases not matched to a gene. Germline V gene sequence: CDR1 SEHNR, CDR2 FQNEAQ (reference sequence). CDR3 bases: TGTGCCAGCAGCTTACCGGAAGGGGACAGGGGTTATGGCTACACCTTC. Protein sequence: CASSLPEGDRGYGYTF.

This clonotype was detected only a few times. The chain recombines TRBV28 with TRBJ1-5, with TRBD1 as a possible D gene (5 bases). The ends were cut back, 7 bases at V and 4 bases at J, with 17 bases in the middle. Per the germline V gene, CDR1 is MDHEN and CDR2 is SYDVKM. The CDR3 is made up of 15 amino acids. In DNA, the CDR3 is TGTGCCAGCACCGTACCCGGGGGACTTAATCAGCCCCAGCATTTT. It translates to CASTVPGGLNQPQHF.